Sequencing of this TCR beta chain was carried out in a study of blood T cell repertoires in COVID-19. Study summary: Sources were T cells, B-cell-depleted T cells, or PBMCs; the material itself was cDNA or gDNA.

Profiled with immunoSEQ multiplex PCR; TCRdb holds only in-frame clones, not every one. The repertoire consists of 250,000 to 400,000 clones, with roughly 90% occurring once and the leading ten covering roughly 2.9%. Seattle-derived patients entered the study during active infection and were followed longitudinally. The junction had 3 bases not matched to a gene; V was cut back by 5 bases and J by 0 bases. CDR3 length: 15 residues. Per germline, CDR1 SGHVS and CDR2 FQNEAQ. The TCR was taken from a woman in her twenties or thirties with COVID-19, enrolled during active disease. V is TRBV7-8 and J is TRBJ2-7, with 11 bases aligning to TRBD2. The sequenced sample was peripheral blood. The CDR3 is CASSRLAGTSYEQYF. The CDR3 nucleotides are TGTGCCAGCAGCAGACTAGCGGGGACCTCCTACGAGCAGTACTTC.